This T cell receptor (beta chain) was recovered during a study of neurological immune-mediated disorders. Time point described: longitudinal time-point 3. This clonotype was seen repeatedly, ten times or more. This CDR3 has 14 residues. TCRdb re-called the 5' RACE reads with MiXCR, one entry per CDR3 protein. The table has roughly 42,000 distinct CDR3 sequences, roughly 12% seen once; the top ten hold approximately 10%. This receptor was identified in a man aged 30 to 45 in good health. The sample comprised PBMCs. V usage is TRBV21-1 and J usage is TRBJ1-5. TRBV21-1 is recorded as a pseudogene. The CDR3 coding sequence is TGTGCCAGCAGCAAAATTTTGGGCAATCAGCCCCAGCATTTT. Translating gives CASSKILGNQPQHF.